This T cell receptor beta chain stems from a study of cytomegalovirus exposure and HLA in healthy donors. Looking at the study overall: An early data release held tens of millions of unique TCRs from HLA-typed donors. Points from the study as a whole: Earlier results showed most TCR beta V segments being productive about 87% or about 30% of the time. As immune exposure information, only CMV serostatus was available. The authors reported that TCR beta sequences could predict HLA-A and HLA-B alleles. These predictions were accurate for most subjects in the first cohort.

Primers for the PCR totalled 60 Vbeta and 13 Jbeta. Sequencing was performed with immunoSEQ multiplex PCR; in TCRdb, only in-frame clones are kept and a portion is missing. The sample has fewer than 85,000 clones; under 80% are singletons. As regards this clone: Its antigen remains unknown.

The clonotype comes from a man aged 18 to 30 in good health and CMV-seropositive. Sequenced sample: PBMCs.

The CDR3 spells CASSPPWNTEAFF. The CDR3, as DNA: TGTGCCAGCTCACCACCCTGGAACACTGAAGCTTTCTTT. This chain joins TRBV18 and TRBJ1-1; D gene uncertain. In germline, CDR1 is KGHSH, CDR2 LQKENI. The CDR3 loop spans 13 amino acids. Trimming pared 0 bases from V and 1 base from J, leaving 3 bases between. The full variable domain, completed using reference TRBV18 and TRBJ1-1, is NAGVMQNPRHLVRRRGQEARLRCSPMKGHSHVYWYRQLPEEGLKFMVYLQKENIIDESGMPKERFSAEFPKEGPSILRIQQVVRGDSAAYFCASSPPWNTEAFFGQGTRLTVV.